This paragraph covers one T cell receptor (beta chain) sequence. Its antigen remains unknown. This sample is drawn from a study of blood T cells in healthy people across ages. The study, taken as a whole, reports: Naive CD4+ cell counts and diversity both ran higher in long-lived than in aged donors. A strong correlation was found between TCR beta diversity and the percentage of naive T cells. Roughly linear age-related decline in beta diversity appeared, significant by age approximately 41.

V gave up 6 bases and J gave up 10 bases; unmatched junction bases: 9. This CDR3 comprises 15 residues. The germline CDR1 and CDR2 sequences are MNHEY and SVGEGT. A second about 6 to 12 cycle PCR used barcoded and J-beta primers. Each CDR3 protein gets one entry after TCRdb re-called the 5' RACE reads with MiXCR. The sample contains about 290,000 distinct CDR3 sequences, roughly 27% of which appear only once. J is TRBJ2-2 and V is TRBV6-2 or TRBV6-3; TRBD2 matches 12 bases. The sequenced material came from blood. The receptor comes from a woman aged 70-85 years in good health. DNA for the CDR3: TGTGCCAGCAGCCCCAGGACTAGCGGGATCACGGAGCTGTTTTTT. It encodes CASSPRTSGITELFF.